These 6 T cell receptor beta chains share one sample of origin, sequenced in a study of blood T cell repertoires in COVID-19. Generated by immunoSEQ multiplex PCR, the TCRdb table keeps only in-frame clones and is missing some. The repertoire holds about 81,000 clones, with roughly 91% as singletons. The sample comprised peripheral blood. These receptors originate from a woman aged 50 to 60 in a cohort sampled during active COVID-19.

The rearrangement links TRBV6-2 or TRBV6-3 to TRBJ1-5; D gene uncertain. This CDR3 has 12 amino acids. V lost 4 bases, J lost 8 bases, and 9 bases lay in between. Germline CDR1 is MNHEY and CDR2 is SVGEGT. CDR3 loop: CASSSLGKPQHF. The CDR3 coding sequence is TGTGCCAGCAGTTCTCTCGGTAAGCCCCAGCATTTT.

The chain couples TRBV5-4 to TRBJ2-2, with 9 bases identical to TRBD1. Germline lookup yields CDR1 SGHNT and CDR2 YYREEE (reference sequence). CDR3 length: 16 residues. V shed 5 bases and J 6 bases; nucleotides not matched to a gene: 11. CDR3 DNA: TGTGCCAGCAGATCGGCCGGGACAGGGCAAGCCGGGGAGCTGTTTTTT. This sequence encodes CASRSAGTGQAGELFF.

The CDR3 sequence is CASSPRGTGSYGYTF. The CDR3 bases are TGTGCCAGCAGTCCTCGCGGGACAGGCAGCTATGGCTACACCTTC. This chain links TRBV28 with TRBJ1-2, with TRBD1 matching over 8 bases. V dropped 5 bases and J dropped 4; count of bases not matched to a gene: 9. CDR1 is MDHEN, CDR2 SYDVKM, per germline. The CDR3 is made up of 15 amino acids.

The chain employs TRBV5-4 and TRBJ2-1, with 8 bases that match TRBD2. Germline V gene sequence: CDR1 SGHNT, CDR2 YYREEE (reference sequence). The V and J ends lost 3 bases and 4 bases, in that order; junction bases with no gene match: 6. This CDR3 is 15 amino acids long. Here the CDR3 reads CASSSRVAGYNEQFF. The DNA of the CDR3 is TGTGCCAGCAGCTCCCGGGTAGCGGGGTACAATGAGCAGTTCTTC.

This CDR3 reads CASSFGQTNTEAFF. CDR3 DNA sequence: TGTGCCAGCAGCTTCGGACAGACGAACACTGAAGCTTTCTTT. V usage is TRBV7-2 and J usage is TRBJ1-1; perhaps TRBD1 as D (6 bases). The CDR3 has 14 residues. Germline V gene data show CDR1 as SGHTA and CDR2 as FQGNSA. Trimming cost V 3 bases and J 1 base, with 9 bases left between them.

The chain couples TRBV10-2 to TRBJ1-2; 10 bases are shared with TRBD1. This CDR3 is 14 amino acids long. Germline V lookup: CDR1 WSHSY, CDR2 SAAADI. Germline trimming cut 6 bases from V and 4 bases from J; bases unmatched to any gene: 5. The CDR3 spells CASSDRGRIYGYTF. CDR3 bases: TGCGCCAGCAGCGACAGGGGGCGGATCTATGGCTACACCTTC.